The 27 T cell receptor beta chains reported below all come from one sample, sequenced in a study of vaccination effects on CD4 cells after COVID-19. Method: immunoSEQ multiplex PCR; TCRdb's copy keeps in-frame clones and lacks some. This table has under 55,000 clones, 70% appearing once. Their antigens are not known. On approximately day 9 of culture, CD4+ T cells were separated out. Participants were vaccinated with two doses of either the BNT162b2 or mRNA-1273 vaccine. The sample was CD4+ T cells from PBMCs cultured without peptide, taken after COVID-19 vaccination. Source of these receptors: a human donor who received a COVID-19 vaccine.

The CDR3 coding sequence is TGTGCCAGTAACAGGGGGCCTCAAGAGACCCAGTACTTC. It encodes CASNRGPQETQYF. V usage is TRBV19 and J usage is TRBJ2-5; the match to TRBD1 covers 9 bases. Germline assignment: CDR1 LNHDA and CDR2 SQIVND (reference sequence). The CDR3 is 13 residues long. V was clipped by 7 bases and J by 2 bases; unmatched bases: 2.

This sequence joins TRBV29-1 and TRBJ2-1, with 8 bases that match TRBD1. CDR3 length: 13 residues. The ends lost 4 bases at V and 3 bases at J; junction bases unmatched: 2. Germline lookup yields CDR1 SQVTM and CDR2 ANQGSEA. CDR3 amino acids: CSVVGTGYNEQFF. Written as DNA, the CDR3 is TGCAGCGTTGTAGGGACAGGCTACAATGAGCAGTTCTTC.

This clone came up a few times. The CDR3 protein is CASSEGFDYGYTF. The CDR3 DNA reads as TGCGCCAGCAGTGAAGGATTCGACTATGGCTACACCTTC. The chain carries TRBV10-1 and TRBJ1-2; no firm D call. CDR1 is WNHNN, CDR2 SYGVQD, per germline (reference sequence). V was pared by 3 bases and J by 3 bases, with 8 bases between. CDR3 size: 13 residues.

V is TRBV12-5 and J is TRBJ2-1; 13 bases fit TRBD2. There are 15 residues in the CDR3. The V gene's germline CDR1 is LGHNT and CDR2 FRNRAP. V dropped 1 base and J dropped 11; count of bases not matched to a gene: 5. The CDR3 nucleotides are TGTGCTAGTGGTTTGGGGACTAGCGGGAGCAGTCAGCAGTTCTTC. It is translated as CASGLGTSGSSQQFF.

This chain joins TRBV4-1 and TRBJ2-7, with 14 bases fitting TRBD2. With 5 bases clipped from V and 3 bases from J, the junction kept 6 bases outside the gene matches. Per germline, CDR1 MGHRA and CDR2 YSYEKL. The CDR3 is 16 residues long. For the CDR3, the DNA is TGCGCCAGCAGCATTGGGACTAGCGGGAGTTTCTACGAGCAGTACTTC. This encodes CASSIGTSGSFYEQYF.

The CDR3 sequence is CASSDAGYGYGYTF. CDR3 sequence (DNA): TGTGCCAGCAGTGACGCAGGGTATGGTTATGGCTACACCTTC. The V gene is TRBV6-4, the J gene TRBJ1-2; perhaps TRBD1 as D (5 bases). This CDR3 comprises 14 residues. The germline CDR1 and CDR2 sequences are MRHNA and SNTAGT. V was pared by 2 bases and J by 5 bases, with 12 bases between.

This clone was counted between two and nine times. The J gene is TRBJ2-1, the V gene TRBV2; the match to TRBD1 covers 10 bases. CDR1 and CDR2 (germline): SNHLY, FYNNEI. The CDR3 totals 12 residues. Trimming took 5 bases from V and 14 from J; bases not matched to a gene: 6. In nucleotides, the CDR3 is TGTGCCAGCAGTATAACCGGGACAGGGGAGTTCTTC. It yields the protein CASSITGTGEFF.

This rearrangement joins TRBV5-1 to TRBJ1-1, with D possibly being TRBD1 (5 bases). The CDR3 consists of 14 residues. Trimming left V 2 bases short and J 6 bases short, with 14 bases between. Per the germline V gene, CDR1 is SGHRS and CDR2 is YFSETQ. The CDR3 spells CASSFLTQGSEAFF. CDR3 bases: TGCGCCAGCAGCTTCTTGACCCAGGGATCTGAAGCTTTCTTT.

The CDR3 loop reads CASSIGQVTYEQYF. The CDR3 DNA sequence: TGTGCCAGTAGTATCGGTCAAGTAACCTACGAGCAGTACTTC. This chain uses TRBV19 with TRBJ2-7; D uncertain. Trimming stripped 3 bases from V and 2 bases from J, with 11 bases between. Germline V lookup: CDR1 LNHDA, CDR2 SQIVND (reference sequence). The CDR3 runs to 14 residues.

CDR3 region: CAWSVSTEAFF. The CDR3 nucleotides are TGTGCCTGGAGTGTAAGTACTGAAGCTTTCTTT. The rearrangement uses TRBV30 and TRBJ1-1, with D uncertain. CDR1 and CDR2 (germline): GTSNPN, SVGIG (reference sequence). The CDR3 covers 11 residues. Trimming took 0 bases from V and 5 from J, leaving 4 bases between them. Full variable domain (rest looked up from reference TRBV30 and TRBJ1-1): SQTIHQWPATLVQPVGSPLSLECTVEGTSNPNLYWYRQAAGRGLQLLFYSVGIGQISSEVPQNLSASRPQDRQFILSSKKLLLSDSGFYLCAWSVSTEAFFGQGTRLTVV.

A few counts support this clone. In DNA form, the CDR3 reads TGTGCCAGCAGCTTGGGTCTAGCGGGCAAATCGTCCTACGAGCAGTACTTC. It encodes CASSLGLAGKSSYEQYF. The V and J genes are TRBV5-4 and TRBJ2-7, with TRBD2 matching 8 bases. CDR3 length equals 17 residues. Germline assignment: CDR1 SGHNT and CDR2 YYREEE (reference sequence). Trimming removed 0 bases from V and 1 base from J; junction bases left unmatched: 9.

The chain links TRBV7-9 to TRBJ1-2; D gene uncertain. V lost 1 base and J 5 bases, leaving 14 bases between the germline ends. Germline CDR1 SEHNR, CDR2 FQNEAQ (reference sequence). The CDR3 consists of 15 residues. The CDR3 loop reads CASSLGTVPSYGYTF. DNA of the CDR3: TGTGCCAGCAGCTTAGGGACCGTTCCCTCTTATGGCTACACCTTC.

This rearrangement joins TRBV5-6 to TRBJ1-5; a weak D match, TRBD1 (6 bases). The germline V gene encodes CDR1 SGHDT and CDR2 YYEEEE. This CDR3 is built from 16 residues. V lost 2 bases to trimming and J lost 3 bases, with 15 bases between them. CDR3 in DNA: TGTGCCAGCAGCTTTACAGGGATGCGGGACAATCAGCCCCAGCATTTT. Protein sequence: CASSFTGMRDNQPQHF.

The chain couples TRBV10-3 to TRBJ2-7, with 7 nucleotides matching TRBD2. Germline CDR1 ENHRY, CDR2 SYGVKD. V shed 9 bases, J shed 2 bases, and the junction held 7 bases outside the gene matches. The CDR3 is 13 amino acids. DNA of the CDR3: TGTGCCATAGCCGGGACTACCGCCTACGAGCAGTACTTC. Translating gives CAIAGTTAYEQYF.

The gene calls are TRBV27 and TRBJ2-5; the D call may be TRBD1 or TRBD2 (5 bases each). Trimming took off 8 bases at V and 2 bases at J, with 15 bases between the two ends. Germline CDR1 is MNHEY and CDR2 is SMNVEV (reference sequence). The CDR3 runs to 14 residues. The CDR3 nucleotides read TGTGCCAGCGCGGGCTATGGGGGTCAAGAGACCCAGTACTTC. This gives the protein CASAGYGGQETQYF.

This clone appeared a few times. The genes are TRBV2 and TRBJ2-1, with D perhaps assigned TRBD1 or TRBD2 (5 bases each). The CDR3 covers 16 residues. V was shortened by 5 bases and J by 0 bases, with 14 bases between the two germline ends. Germline V gene sequence: CDR1 SNHLY, CDR2 FYNNEI. The CDR3 spells CASSWDAGGSYNEQFF. CDR3 nucleotides: TGTGCCAGCAGTTGGGACGCTGGCGGCTCCTACAATGAGCAGTTCTTC.

V gene TRBV21-1 combines with J gene TRBJ1-5; no check of the table's D call, TRBD1, against the DNA was made. TRBV21-1 is a pseudogene segment. CDR3 size: 14 residues. Written as DNA, the CDR3 is TGTGCCAGCAGCACCCGACAGGGTTATCAGCCCCAGCATTTT. Translated, it gives CASSTRQGYQPQHF.

The chain carries TRBV19 and TRBJ2-3; 8 bases agree with TRBD2. Germline CDR1 and CDR2: LNHDA and SQIVND (reference sequence). The CDR3 is 14 residues long. The V and J ends lost 8 bases and 4 bases, in that order; junction bases with no gene match: 8. CDR3 region: CASSRGGVADTQYF. The CDR3 coding sequence is TGTGCCAGTTCTCGGGGGGGAGTGGCAGATACGCAGTATTTT.

This clone occurred once. The chain employs TRBV7-9 and TRBJ2-1; 11 bases map to TRBD2. Germline trimming cut 3 bases from V and 4 bases from J; bases unmatched to any gene: 5. CDR3 length: 16 residues. CDR1 SEHNR and CDR2 FQNEAQ come from the germline V gene (reference sequence). The CDR3 sequence is CASSLSLAGVYNEQFF. In DNA form, the CDR3 reads TGTGCCAGCAGCTTGTCACTAGCGGGAGTTTACAATGAGCAGTTCTTC.

The J gene is TRBJ2-7, the V gene TRBV6-2 or TRBV6-3; no definite D call. Trimming took off 6 bases at V and 0 bases at J, with 12 bases between the two ends. The germline V gene encodes CDR1 MNHEY and CDR2 SVGEGT. This CDR3 region has 14 residues. CDR3 coding DNA: TGTGCCAGCAGCCCCCAAACCCCCTCCTACGAGCAGTACTTC. Its protein product is CASSPQTPSYEQYF.

CDR3: CASFSGRYGTEAFF. DNA of the CDR3: TGTGCCAGCTTTTCCGGGCGCTATGGGACTGAAGCTTTCTTT. The rearrangement uses TRBV27 and TRBJ1-1; D remains ambiguous. Germline-derived CDR1 and CDR2 are MNHEY and SMNVEV (reference sequence). The CDR3 loop spans 14 amino acids. V was clipped by 8 bases and J by 5 bases, with 18 bases between them.

The CDR3 coding sequence is TGTGCCAGCTCACCTCCTTCCGGAAGGAACACTGAAGCTTTCTTT. It codes for CASSPPSGRNTEAFF. The genes are TRBV18 and TRBJ1-1; no firm D call. The CDR3 totals 15 residues. CDR1 and CDR2 (germline): KGHSH, LQKENI. V lost 3 bases to trimming and J lost 1 base, with 12 bases between them.

On this clone itself: Additional DNA sequences in this sample encode the identical CDR3. This chain connects TRBV29-1 to TRBJ2-7, with D hard to call. V was pared by 0 bases and J by 2 bases, with 5 bases between. Germline V gene data show CDR1 as SQVTM and CDR2 as ANQGSEA. This CDR3 spans 12 amino acids. CDR3: CSVEDGTYEQYF. DNA of the CDR3: TGCAGCGTTGAAGACGGTACCTACGAGCAGTACTTC.

The chain has TRBV19 and TRBJ2-2; unclear D gene. V lost 9 bases to trimming and J lost 0 bases, with 8 bases between them. Germline V gives CDR1 LNHDA, CDR2 SQIVND (reference sequence). This CDR3 region has 13 residues. This CDR3 is CASDSPNTGELFF. The CDR3 nucleotides read TGTGCCAGCGATAGTCCGAACACCGGGGAGCTGTTTTTT.

The chain joins TRBV7-7 to TRBJ2-7; the match to TRBD2 covers 16 bases. The CDR3 covers 17 residues. The junction had 8 bases not matched to a gene; V was cut back by 6 bases and J by 3 bases. Germline V gene data show CDR1 as SSHAT and CDR2 as FNYEAQ (reference sequence). In DNA form, the CDR3 reads TGTGCCAGCAGACCGGGACTAGCGGGAGGGCCTAGCTACGAGCAGTACTTC. Translation: CASRPGLAGGPSYEQYF.

CDR3: CASSFSTRNTEAFF. The CDR3 DNA reads TGTGCCAGCAGCTTTTCCACCAGGAACACTGAAGCTTTCTTT. The chain carries TRBV6-4 and TRBJ1-1; D unresolved. The V gene's germline CDR1 is MRHNA and CDR2 SNTAGT. The CDR3 contains 14 residues. V lost 6 bases and J lost 1, with 12 bases in between.

This clone was seen a single time. V is TRBV15 and J is TRBJ2-4, with 13 bases that match TRBD2. The germline gives CDR1 LNHNV, CDR2 YYDKDF (reference sequence). Germline trimming cut 2 bases from V and 0 bases from J; bases unmatched to any gene: 7. There are 19 residues in the CDR3. CDR3 DNA: TGTGCCACCAGCAGACTCGGGACTAGCGGGATGATAGCCAAAAACATTCAGTACTTC. Amino acids: CATSRLGTSGMIAKNIQYF.